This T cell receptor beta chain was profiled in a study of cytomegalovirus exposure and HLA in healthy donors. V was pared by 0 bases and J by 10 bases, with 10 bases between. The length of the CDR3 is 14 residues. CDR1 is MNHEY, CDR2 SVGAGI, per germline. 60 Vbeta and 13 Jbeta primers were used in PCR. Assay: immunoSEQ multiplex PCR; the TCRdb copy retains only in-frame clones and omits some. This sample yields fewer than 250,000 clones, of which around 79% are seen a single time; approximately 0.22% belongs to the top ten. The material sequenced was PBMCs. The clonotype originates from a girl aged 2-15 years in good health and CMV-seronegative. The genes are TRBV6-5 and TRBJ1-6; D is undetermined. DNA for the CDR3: TGTGCCAGCAGTTACTCTACATTCAGGTCACCCCTCCACTTT. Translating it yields CASSYSTFRSPLHF.